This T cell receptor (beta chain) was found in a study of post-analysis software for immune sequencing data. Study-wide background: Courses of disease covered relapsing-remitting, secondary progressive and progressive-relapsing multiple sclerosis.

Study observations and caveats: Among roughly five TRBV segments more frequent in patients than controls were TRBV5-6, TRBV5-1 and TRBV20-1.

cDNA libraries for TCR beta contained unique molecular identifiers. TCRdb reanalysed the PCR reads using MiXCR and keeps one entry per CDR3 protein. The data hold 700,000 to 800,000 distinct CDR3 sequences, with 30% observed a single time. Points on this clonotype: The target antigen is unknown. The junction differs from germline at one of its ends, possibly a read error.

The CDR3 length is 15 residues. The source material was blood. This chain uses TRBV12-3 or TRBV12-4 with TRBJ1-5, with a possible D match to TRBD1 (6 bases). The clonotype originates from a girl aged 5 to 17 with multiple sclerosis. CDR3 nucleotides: TGTGCCAGCAGTTTCTCAGGGGCGTTGAATCAACCCCAGCATTTT. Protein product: CASSFSGALNQPQHF.